The clone carrying this T cell receptor beta chain was seen repeatedly, ten times or more. These data are taken from a study of T cells in Graves' hyperthyroidism and ophthalmopathy. Researchers barred patients who had uncontrolled infection, other autoimmune disease, pregnancy or lactation. V was cut by 5 bases and J by 7 bases, with 26 bases left in between. The CDR3 runs 17 residues. There were TCR beta CDR3 regions amplified from RNA transcripts. Carried out on the TCR CDR3, a first-round RT-PCR used the HTBI primer set. TCRdb passed the multiplex PCR reads through MiXCR, listing each CDR3 protein once. The sample consists of roughly 380,000 distinct CDR3 sequences, around a sixth of them appearing once.

V usage is TRBV12-3 or TRBV12-4 and J usage is TRBJ1-2; D perhaps matches TRBD1 (5 bases). Material: blood. This TCR was recovered from a middle-aged woman with Graves' ophthalmopathy. The CDR3 nucleotides are TGTGCCAGCAGTCCCTTGTGGACAATAAATCCTTCTCTTGGCTACACCTTC. The encoded protein is CASSPLWTINPSLGYTF.